A single sample gave rise to the 26 T cell receptor beta chains below, sequenced in a study of blood T cell repertoires in COVID-19. The repertoire was sequenced with immunoSEQ multiplex PCR; TCRdb's copy has only in-frame clones and lacks some. The sample has more than 110,000 clones, roughly 80% seen once. The sequenced material came from peripheral blood. The receptors shown here come from a woman aged 55-69 years with acute or convalescent COVID-19.

This sequence joins TRBV10-1 and TRBJ1-2; the match to TRBD1 covers 8 bases. The CDR3 extends over 14 amino acids. CDR1 and CDR2 from the germline V gene are WNHNN and SYGVQD (reference sequence). J was trimmed by 8 bases and V by 7 bases; bases with no gene match: 12. CDR3 residues: CASIERYRGKGYTF. For the CDR3, the DNA is TGCGCCAGCATCGAGAGGTACAGGGGGAAGGGCTACACCTTC.

V usage is TRBV4-1 and J usage is TRBJ1-2; 8 positions match TRBD1. V was clipped by 4 bases and J by 7 bases; unmatched bases: 11. The CDR3 sequence is 15 residues long. In germline, CDR1 is MGHRA, CDR2 YSYEKL. The CDR3 is CASSPGTGRTVGYTF. CDR3 DNA: TGCGCCAGCAGCCCGGGGACAGGTCGAACGGTTGGCTACACCTTC.

DNA for the CDR3: TGTGCCAGCAGTTTTCTTAATAAAGCTCTCCCCGCGGGAGGCCCCGACACCGGGGAGCTGTTTTTT. It specifies CASSFLNKALPAGGPDTGELFF. The chain has TRBV28 and TRBJ2-2; 8 positions agree with TRBD2. CDR3 length: 22 residues. Unmatched junction bases numbered 24, after V lost 3 bases and J lost 3 bases. Looked up from germline, CDR1 is MDHEN and CDR2 is SYDVKM.

The CDR3 DNA sequence: TGTGCCAGCAGCTTAACCGGACTAGCAGATACGCAGTATTTT. Its translation is CASSLTGLADTQYF. The chain employs TRBV7-3 and TRBJ2-3; 7 nucleotides align to TRBD2. The CDR3 totals 14 residues. The germline gives CDR1 SGHTA, CDR2 FQGTGA. With V trimmed by 0 bases and J by 4 bases, 1 base remained unmatched.

The J gene is TRBJ2-1, the V gene TRBV6-1, with a weak D call TRBD2 (6 bases). With 0 bases removed from V and 6 bases from J, the gap between germline ends came to 12 bases. This CDR3 is 15 amino acids long. Germline CDR1 is MNHNS and CDR2 is SASEGT. The CDR3 protein is CASSEAIGGFNEQFF. CDR3 bases: TGTGCCAGCAGTGAAGCGATTGGAGGGTTCAATGAGCAGTTCTTC.

The chain employs TRBV28 and TRBJ1-6; D remains unclear. V was pared by 7 bases and J by 7 bases, with 14 bases between. This CDR3 comprises 14 residues. Germline V gene sequence: CDR1 MDHEN, CDR2 SYDVKM. In DNA, the CDR3 is TGTGCCAGCAATCCCGGGAATAGAAATTCACCCCTCCACTTT. Amino acid sequence: CASNPGNRNSPLHF.

V and J are TRBV28 and TRBJ1-2; TRBD1 matches 9 bases. J was trimmed by 2 bases and V by 5 bases; bases with no gene match: 6. Germline assignment: CDR1 MDHEN and CDR2 SYDVKM. The CDR3 loop spans 15 amino acids. The CDR3: CASSPWTGENYGYTF. The CDR3 nucleotides are TGTGCCAGCAGTCCATGGACAGGGGAGAACTATGGCTACACCTTC.

Written as DNA, the CDR3 is TGTGCCAGCAGCTTGACGGGGGGCGAGCAGTACTTC. Its translation: CASSLTGGEQYF. The genes are TRBV5-6 and TRBJ2-7, with 7 bases identical to TRBD2. The ends lost 1 base at V and 6 bases at J; junction bases unmatched: 1. CDR3 length: 12 amino acids. Germline-derived CDR1 and CDR2 are SGHDT and YYEEEE.

The CDR3, as DNA: TGTGCCAGCAGCGCCGGGACAGCTGATCAGCCCCAGCATTTT. Residues: CASSAGTADQPQHF. The genes are TRBV2 and TRBJ1-5; 7 bases agree with TRBD1. V lost 6 bases and J lost 5; bases outside the gene matches: 7. CDR3 length equals 14 residues. Germline loops: CDR1 SNHLY, CDR2 FYNNEI.

The V and J genes are TRBV6-6 and TRBJ2-5, with TRBD2 as a possible D gene (5 bases). Trimming removed 6 bases from V and 3 bases from J, with 17 bases in between. CDR1 is MNHNY and CDR2 is SVGAGI in the germline V gene (reference sequence). The CDR3 sequence is 15 residues long. CDR3 protein: CASSPPSSGKETQYF. The CDR3 nucleotides are TGTGCCAGCAGCCCCCCCTCGAGCGGTAAAGAGACCCAGTACTTC.

This clone was seen only a few times. The chain has TRBV7-9 and TRBJ2-3, with D possibly matching TRBD1 (5 bases). Germline CDR1 SEHNR, CDR2 FQNEAQ (reference sequence). CDR3 length equals 13 residues. The V end was cut by 5 bases, the J end by 11 bases, with 17 bases between. CDR3 DNA: TGTGCCAGCAGCCCCAAGGGCCCTCAGGGGCAGTATTTT. This encodes CASSPKGPQGQYF.

V and J are TRBV7-9 and TRBJ2-7; the match to TRBD2 covers 7 bases. With V trimmed by 5 bases and J by 5 bases, 6 bases remained unmatched. CDR1 is SEHNR and CDR2 is FQNEAQ in the germline V gene (reference sequence). This CDR3 is 13 amino acids long. The CDR3 protein is CASSETSSHEQYF. The CDR3, as DNA: TGTGCCAGCAGCGAGACTAGCAGCCACGAGCAGTACTTC. The variable domain in full, with the rest retrieved from reference TRBV7-9 and TRBJ2-7, is DTGVSQNPRHKITKRGQNVTFRCDPISEHNRLYWYRQTLGQGPEFLTYFQNEAQLEKSRLLSDRFSAERPKGSFSTLEIQRTEQGDSAMYLCASSETSSHEQYFGPGTRLTVT.

The V call is TRBV28, the J call TRBJ2-7; D is unresolved. V shed 5 bases and J shed 2 bases, with 7 bases lying between them. Germline values: CDR1 MDHEN, CDR2 SYDVKM. The CDR3 has 12 residues. CDR3 loop: CASSLEAYEQYF. CDR3 sequence (DNA): TGTGCCAGCAGTCTTGAGGCCTACGAGCAGTACTTC. The full variable domain, rest sourced from reference TRBV28 and TRBJ2-7, is DVKVTQSSRYLVKRTGEKVFLECVQDMDHENMFWYRQDPGLGLRLIYFSYDVKMKEKGDIPEGYSVSREKKERFSLILESASTNQTSMYLCASSLEAYEQYFGPGTRLTVT.

The chain combines TRBV18 with TRBJ1-4; D gene ambiguous. Trimming stripped 2 bases from V and 5 bases from J, with 9 bases between. The CDR3 covers 14 residues. Germline V gene sequence: CDR1 KGHSH, CDR2 LQKENI. CDR3 sequence: CASSPSGVNEKLFF. CDR3 DNA: TGTGCCAGCTCACCATCGGGAGTAAATGAAAAACTGTTTTTT.

V and J are TRBV19 and TRBJ1-5; tentatively, D is TRBD1 (6 bases). The CDR3 extends over 14 amino acids. V lost 6 bases to trimming and J lost 6 bases, with 15 bases between them. The germline gives CDR1 LNHDA, CDR2 SQIVND (reference sequence). For the CDR3, the DNA is TGTGCCAGTAGCAGAAATGTACAGGGTCAGCCCCAGCATTTT. Protein: CASSRNVQGQPQHF. Supplemented by reference TRBV19 and TRBJ1-5, the full variable domain reads DGGITQSPKYLFRKEGQNVTLSCEQNLNHDAMYWYRQDPGQGLRLIYYSQIVNDFQKGDIAEGYSVSREKKESFPLTVTSAQKNPTAFYLCASSRNVQGQPQHFGDGTRLSIL.

In its sample, this clone was seen once. This chain connects TRBV24-1 to TRBJ2-5; unclear D gene. V lost 2 bases, J lost 2 bases, and 11 bases lay in between. Germline values: CDR1 KGHDR, CDR2 SFDVKD. The CDR3 consists of 15 residues. CDR3 in amino acids: CATSDSARWQETQYF. The CDR3 DNA sequence: TGTGCCACCAGTGATTCTGCGAGATGGCAAGAGACCCAGTACTTC.

The rearrangement links TRBV7-2 to TRBJ1-1; the match to TRBD1 covers 8 bases. Germline CDR1 reads SGHTA; CDR2 reads FQGNSA. This CDR3 is built from 14 residues. Germline trimming cut 5 bases from V and 5 bases from J; bases unmatched to any gene: 7. CDR3 coding DNA: TGTGCCAGCAGCAAGGACAGGGCGAGGACTGAAGCTTTCTTT. It translates to CASSKDRARTEAFF.

V gene TRBV30 combines with J gene TRBJ2-2, with a weak D call TRBD2 (6 bases). CDR1 is GTSNPN, CDR2 SVGIG, per germline (reference sequence). V shed 1 base and J shed 4 bases, with 13 bases lying between them. The CDR3 covers 15 residues. CDR3 sequence reads: CAWSGGSGVTGELFF. In DNA, the CDR3 is TGTGCCTGGAGTGGGGGCTCGGGGGTCACCGGGGAGCTGTTTTTT.

The CDR3 loop is CASSDPGNQGEQFF. The CDR3 nucleotides are TGTGCCAGCAGTGATCCGGGAAATCAAGGTGAGCAGTTCTTC. The chain is built from TRBV28 and TRBJ2-1, with D possibly TRBD2 on 5 matching bases. Germline V lookup: CDR1 MDHEN, CDR2 SYDVKM. Between the trimmed V and J ends, which lost 5 bases and 9 bases, there was a span of 17 bases. The CDR3 loop spans 14 amino acids.

The genes are TRBV2 and TRBJ2-1, with D possibly being TRBD1 (6 bases). The CDR3 totals 15 residues. Germline CDR1 reads SNHLY; CDR2 reads FYNNEI. Trimming removed 2 bases at V and 0 bases at J, with 8 bases between. The CDR3 coding sequence is TGTGCCAGCAGTGAACTAGGGGGCTCCTACAATGAGCAGTTCTTC. Translation gives CASSELGGSYNEQFF.

This clone was counted a few times. This chain uses TRBV15 with TRBJ2-7; 7 nucleotides align to TRBD2. CDR1 and CDR2 from the germline V gene are LNHNV and YYDKDF (reference sequence). V lost 2 bases to trimming and J lost 4 bases; unmatched junction nucleotides: 14. This CDR3 is built from 17 residues. In nucleotides, the CDR3 is TGTGCCACCAGCAGACTAGGTGTGGCGGGAGACTCTTACGAGCAGTACTTC. This encodes CATSRLGVAGDSYEQYF.

The chain combines TRBV5-1 with TRBJ2-7; TRBD2 matches at 9 bases. The CDR3 has 14 amino acids. J was trimmed by 2 bases and V by 0 bases; bases with no gene match: 0. Germline V lookup: CDR1 SGHRS, CDR2 YFSETQ. CDR3 amino acids: CASSLGGRAYEQYF. For the CDR3, the DNA is TGCGCCAGCAGCTTGGGCGGGAGGGCCTACGAGCAGTACTTC.

V is TRBV24-1 and J is TRBJ2-5; D may be TRBD1 (7 bases). V lost 4 bases to trimming and J lost 3 bases, with 17 bases between them. Looked up from germline, CDR1 is KGHDR and CDR2 is SFDVKD. The CDR3 consists of 16 residues. CDR3 loop: CATSETQGRREETQYF. CDR3 in DNA: TGTGCCACCAGTGAAACACAGGGGAGGAGGGAAGAGACCCAGTACTTC.

The V gene is TRBV18, the J gene TRBJ2-2, with D possibly matching TRBD2 (5 bases). This CDR3 has 16 residues. The V gene's germline CDR1 is KGHSH and CDR2 LQKENI. Trimming cost V 3 bases and J 1 base, with 12 bases left between them. CDR3 residues: CASSPIARVNTGELFF. DNA for the CDR3: TGTGCCAGCTCACCGATAGCGCGAGTGAACACCGGGGAGCTGTTTTTT.

This chain joins TRBV4-1 and TRBJ1-6; 8 nucleotides align to TRBD1. The CDR3 loop spans 14 amino acids. V dropped 7 bases and J dropped 8; count of bases not matched to a gene: 7. Germline CDR1 MGHRA, CDR2 YSYEKL. Here the CDR3 DNA reads TGCGCCAGCACCGAACCAGGGGGCCATTCACCCCTCCACTTT. Translation: CASTEPGGHSPLHF.

The J gene is TRBJ1-2, the V gene TRBV5-4, with D possibly being TRBD1 (5 bases). The CDR3 has 15 residues. V lost 0 bases to trimming and J lost 3 bases, with 12 bases between them. The germline V gene encodes CDR1 SGHNT and CDR2 YYREEE (reference sequence). CDR3 protein: CASSLVGEGDYGYTF. CDR3 sequence (DNA): TGTGCCAGCAGCTTGGTGGGGGAGGGCGACTATGGCTACACCTTC.